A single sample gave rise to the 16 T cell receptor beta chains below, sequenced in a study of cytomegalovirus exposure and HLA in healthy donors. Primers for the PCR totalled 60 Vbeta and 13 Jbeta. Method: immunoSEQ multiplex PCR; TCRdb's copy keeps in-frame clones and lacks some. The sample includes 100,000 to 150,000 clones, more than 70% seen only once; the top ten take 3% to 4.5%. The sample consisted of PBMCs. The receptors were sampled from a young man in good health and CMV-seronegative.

CDR3: CASSRLAGKIGELFF. CDR3 in DNA: TGTGCCAGCAGCAGACTAGCGGGGAAAATCGGGGAGCTGTTTTTT. The chain couples TRBV7-2 to TRBJ2-2; 11 bases map to TRBD2. The trim removed 5 bases at V and 7 bases at J, leaving 6 bases unmatched. Per germline, CDR1 SGHTA and CDR2 FQGNSA. The CDR3 is 15 residues long.

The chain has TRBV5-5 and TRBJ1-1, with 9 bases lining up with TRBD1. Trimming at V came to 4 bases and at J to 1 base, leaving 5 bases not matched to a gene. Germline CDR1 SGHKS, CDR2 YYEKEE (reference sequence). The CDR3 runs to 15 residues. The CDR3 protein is CASSRGTGRNTEAFF. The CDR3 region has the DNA TGTGCCAGCAGCCGGGGGACAGGGCGGAACACTGAAGCTTTCTTT.

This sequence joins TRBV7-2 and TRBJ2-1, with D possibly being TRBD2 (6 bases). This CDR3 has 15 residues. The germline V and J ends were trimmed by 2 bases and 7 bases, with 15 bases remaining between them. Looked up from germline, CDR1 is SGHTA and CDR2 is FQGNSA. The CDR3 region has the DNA TGTGCCAGCAGCTTAAACCTAGCGTCGGAGAATGAGCAGTTCTTC. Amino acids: CASSLNLASENEQFF.

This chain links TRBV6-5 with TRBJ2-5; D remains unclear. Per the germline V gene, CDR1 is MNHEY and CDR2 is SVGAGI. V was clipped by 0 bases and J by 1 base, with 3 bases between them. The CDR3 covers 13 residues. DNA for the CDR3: TGTGCCAGCAGTTACTCTAGCCAAGAGACCCAGTACTTC. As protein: CASSYSSQETQYF.

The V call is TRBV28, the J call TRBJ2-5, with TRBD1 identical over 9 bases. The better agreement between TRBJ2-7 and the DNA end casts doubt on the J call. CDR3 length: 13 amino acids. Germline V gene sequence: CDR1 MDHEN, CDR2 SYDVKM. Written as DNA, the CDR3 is TGTGCCAGCAGTTCGGGACAGGGCTACGAGCAGTACTTC. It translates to CASSSGQGYEQYF.

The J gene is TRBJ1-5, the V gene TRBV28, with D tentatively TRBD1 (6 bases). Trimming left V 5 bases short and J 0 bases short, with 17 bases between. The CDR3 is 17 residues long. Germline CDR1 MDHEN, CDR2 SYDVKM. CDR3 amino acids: CASSLGPTGYSNQPQHF. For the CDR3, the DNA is TGTGCCAGCAGTCTAGGGCCGACAGGTTATAGCAATCAGCCCCAGCATTTT. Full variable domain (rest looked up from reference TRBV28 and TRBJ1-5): DVKVTQSSRYLVKRTGEKVFLECVQDMDHENMFWYRQDPGLGLRLIYFSYDVKMKEKGDIPEGYSVSREKKERFSLILESASTNQTSMYLCASSLGPTGYSNQPQHFGDGTRLSIL.

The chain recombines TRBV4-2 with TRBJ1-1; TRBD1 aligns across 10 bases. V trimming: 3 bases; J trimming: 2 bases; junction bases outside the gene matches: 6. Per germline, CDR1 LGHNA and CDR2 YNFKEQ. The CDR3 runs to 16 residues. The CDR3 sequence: CASSHDRGLRNTEAFF. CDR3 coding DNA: TGTGCCAGCAGCCATGACAGGGGGCTTCGAAACACTGAAGCTTTCTTT.

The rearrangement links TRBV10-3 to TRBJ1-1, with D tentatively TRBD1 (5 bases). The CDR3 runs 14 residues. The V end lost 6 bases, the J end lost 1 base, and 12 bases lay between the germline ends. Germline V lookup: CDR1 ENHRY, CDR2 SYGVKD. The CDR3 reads CAIRGGVQNTEAFF. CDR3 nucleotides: TGTGCCATCAGGGGAGGGGTCCAGAACACTGAAGCTTTCTTT.

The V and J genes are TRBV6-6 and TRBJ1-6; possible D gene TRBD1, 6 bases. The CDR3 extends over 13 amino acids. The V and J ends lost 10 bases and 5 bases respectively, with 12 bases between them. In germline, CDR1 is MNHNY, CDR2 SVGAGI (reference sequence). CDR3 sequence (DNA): TGTGCCATCACGGGACAAAATAATTCACCCCTCCACTTT. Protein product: CAITGQNNSPLHF.

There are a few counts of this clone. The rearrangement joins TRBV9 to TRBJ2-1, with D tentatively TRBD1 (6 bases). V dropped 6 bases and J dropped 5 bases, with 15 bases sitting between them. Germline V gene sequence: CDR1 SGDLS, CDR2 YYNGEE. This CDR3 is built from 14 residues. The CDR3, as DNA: TGTGCCAGCACCCTAGGGGGAAGGGACAATGAGCAGTTCTTC. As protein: CASTLGGRDNEQFF. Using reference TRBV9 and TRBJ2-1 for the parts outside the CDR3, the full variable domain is DSGVTQTPKHLITATGQRVTLRCSPRSGDLSVYWYQQSLDQGLQFLIQYYNGEERAKGNILERFSAQQFPDLHSELNLSSLELGDSALYFCASTLGGRDNEQFFGPGTRLTVL.

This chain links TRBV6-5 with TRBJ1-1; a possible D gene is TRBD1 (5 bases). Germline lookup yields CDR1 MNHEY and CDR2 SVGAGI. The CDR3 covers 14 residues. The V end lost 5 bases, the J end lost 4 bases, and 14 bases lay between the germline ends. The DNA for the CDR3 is TGTGCCAGCAGTGAGACAGACCCGGCCACTGAAGCTTTCTTT. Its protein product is CASSETDPATEAFF.

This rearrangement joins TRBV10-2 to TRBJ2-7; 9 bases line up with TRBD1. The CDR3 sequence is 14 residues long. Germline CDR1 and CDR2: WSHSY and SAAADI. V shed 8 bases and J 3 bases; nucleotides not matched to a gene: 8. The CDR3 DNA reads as TGCGCCAGCTACTCCGGGACAGGGAGCTACGAGCAGTACTTC. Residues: CASYSGTGSYEQYF.

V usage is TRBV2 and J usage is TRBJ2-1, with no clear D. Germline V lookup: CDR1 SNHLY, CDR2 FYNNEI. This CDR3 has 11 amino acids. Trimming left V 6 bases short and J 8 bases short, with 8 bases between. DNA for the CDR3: TGTGCCAGCAGCGAGATCGATGAGCAGTTCTTC. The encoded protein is CASSEIDEQFF.

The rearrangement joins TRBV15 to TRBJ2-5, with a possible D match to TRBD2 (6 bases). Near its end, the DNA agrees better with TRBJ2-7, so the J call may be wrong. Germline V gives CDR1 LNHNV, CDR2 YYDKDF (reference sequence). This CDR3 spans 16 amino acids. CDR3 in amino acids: CATSRGLEGVAYEQYF. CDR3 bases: TGTGCCACCAGCAGAGGTTTGGAGGGAGTGGCCTACGAGCAGTACTTC.

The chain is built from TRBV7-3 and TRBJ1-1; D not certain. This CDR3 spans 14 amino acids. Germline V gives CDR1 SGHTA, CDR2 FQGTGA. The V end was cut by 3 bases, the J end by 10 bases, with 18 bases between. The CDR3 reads CASSLRVDPKGAFF. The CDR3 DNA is TGTGCCAGCAGCTTGAGGGTGGACCCAAAAGGAGCTTTCTTT.

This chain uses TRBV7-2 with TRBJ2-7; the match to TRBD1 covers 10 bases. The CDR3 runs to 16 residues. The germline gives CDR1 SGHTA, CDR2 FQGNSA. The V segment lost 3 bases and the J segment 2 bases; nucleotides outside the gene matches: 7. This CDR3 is CASSFSSGTGAYEQYF. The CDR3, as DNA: TGTGCCAGCAGCTTCTCCTCCGGGACAGGGGCCTACGAGCAGTACTTC.